These 11 T cell receptor beta chains were all obtained from the same sample, sequenced in a study of technical replicates of blood from a handful of donors. Here immunoSEQ multiplex PCR was the method, and the copy in TCRdb shows in-frame clones only, minus some. The repertoire holds approximately 99,000 clones, with roughly 96% as singletons. The sequenced sample consisted of T cells isolated from PBMCs. The source of these receptors is a human donor in good health.

This clone was seen only once. The rearrangement joins TRBV6-5 to TRBJ1-3; 7 bases fit TRBD1. This CDR3 has 14 amino acids. The V gene's germline CDR1 is MNHEY and CDR2 SVGAGI. The J segment lost 2 bases and the V segment lost 6 bases, leaving 4 bases of the junction unmatched. The CDR3 here is CASRGQFTGNTIYF. CDR3 sequence (DNA): TGTGCCAGCAGGGGACAGTTTACTGGAAACACCATATATTTT.

CDR3 DNA sequence: TGTGCCAGCAGGGCGGACTGTAGGGTCTACAATGAGCAGTTCTTC. Translated: CASRADCRVYNEQFF. The chain recombines TRBV21-1 with TRBJ2-1; the table's D call of TRBD2 was not tested on the DNA. TRBV21-1 is marked as a pseudogene. The CDR3 sequence is 15 residues long.

The rearrangement uses TRBV5-1 and TRBJ1-1; D is possibly TRBD1 (6 bases). Trimming stripped 1 base from V and 0 bases from J, with 13 bases between. There are 16 residues in the CDR3. Germline CDR1 is SGHRS and CDR2 is YFSETQ. CDR3 protein: CASSLSAGAMNTEAFF. CDR3 DNA sequence: TGCGCCAGCAGCTTGTCGGCAGGGGCTATGAACACTGAAGCTTTCTTT.

The chain is built from TRBV5-6 and TRBJ2-2; D call uncertain. Germline assignment: CDR1 SGHDT and CDR2 YYEEEE. CDR3 length equals 14 residues. V was clipped by 5 bases and J by 9 bases, with 17 bases between them. The CDR3 DNA sequence: TGTGCCAGCAGTCCCCAAATGAGATTCCGGGAGCTGTTTTTT. This codes for CASSPQMRFRELFF. The whole variable domain, filled in from reference TRBV5-6 and TRBJ2-2, reads DAGVTQSPTHLIKTRGQQVTLRCSPKSGHDTVSWYQQALGQGPQFIFQYYEEEERQRGNFPDRFSGHQFPNYSSELNVNALLLGDSALYLCASSPQMRFRELFFGEGSRLTVL.

V is TRBV28 and J is TRBJ2-5; TRBD1 matches at 9 bases. The CDR3 covers 16 residues. Looked up from germline, CDR1 is MDHEN and CDR2 is SYDVKM. V dropped 6 bases and J dropped 5; count of bases not matched to a gene: 13. Here the CDR3 reads CASRRTGTGRSETQYF. The CDR3, as DNA: TGTGCCAGCAGACGAACCGGGACAGGGAGGTCGGAGACCCAGTACTTC.

The J gene is TRBJ1-2, the V gene TRBV5-1; 7 positions agree with TRBD1. Germline V lookup: CDR1 SGHRS, CDR2 YFSETQ. With V trimmed by 2 bases and J by 7 bases, 8 bases remained unmatched. This CDR3 is built from 14 residues. CDR3 in amino acids: CASSFYRDSRGYTF. DNA of the CDR3: TGCGCCAGCAGCTTTTACCGGGACAGCCGTGGCTACACCTTC.

This chain joins TRBV11-2 and TRBJ1-1, with a possible D match to TRBD1 (5 bases). With 6 bases removed from V and 5 bases from J, the gap between germline ends came to 19 bases. The CDR3 covers 15 residues. Germline-derived CDR1 and CDR2 are SGHAT and FQNNGV. The CDR3: CASSPARVERTEAFF. CDR3 bases: TGTGCCAGCAGTCCCGCCAGGGTCGAGAGAACTGAAGCTTTCTTT.

The chain is built from TRBV27 and TRBJ1-5; possible D gene TRBD1, 6 bases. CDR3 length equals 15 residues. V was shortened by 3 bases and J by 2 bases, with 11 bases between the two germline ends. Per germline, CDR1 MNHEY and CDR2 SMNVEV (reference sequence). The CDR3 coding sequence is TGTGCCAGCAGTTTCGCGACAGGCGGCAATCAGCCCCAGCATTTT. As protein: CASSFATGGNQPQHF.

The chain combines TRBV5-5 with TRBJ1-3, with D possibly being TRBD1 (6 bases). The CDR3 has 14 amino acids. Germline values: CDR1 SGHKS, CDR2 YYEKEE (reference sequence). V gave up 3 bases and J gave up 3 bases, with 10 bases separating them. The CDR3 spells CASSYQGIGNTIYF. As DNA, the CDR3 is TGTGCCAGCAGCTATCAGGGGATTGGAAACACCATATATTTT.

This clone was recorded only once. The chain couples TRBV13 to TRBJ2-7, with 7 nucleotides matching TRBD1. V dropped 0 bases and J dropped 5; count of bases not matched to a gene: 4. CDR1 and CDR2 (germline): PRHDT, FYEKMQ (reference sequence). The CDR3 sequence is 14 residues long. The CDR3 region has the DNA TGTGCCAGCAGCTTAGGACAGGGGTCCAACGAGCAGTACTTC. Translation: CASSLGQGSNEQYF.

The CDR3 region has the DNA TGTGCCAGCAGGCTAGGGGGCAGCGCAGCCTACGAGCAGTACTTC. It translates to CASRLGGSAAYEQYF. This chain connects TRBV7-8 to TRBJ2-7; 7 bases are a match to TRBD1. This CDR3 is built from 15 residues. J gave up 2 bases and V 6 bases, and 10 bases lay outside the gene matches. From germline, CDR1 is SGHVS and CDR2 FQNEAQ.